This entry features one T cell receptor beta chain sequence. The antigen is not known. The sample comes from a study of T cells in tuberculosis. Study summary: T cells were selected with CD1B tetramers loaded with glucose monomycolate. IGRA-negative adolescents, IGRA-positive adolescents with latent tuberculosis and adults with active tuberculosis formed this South African cohort. Study findings and constraints: Active tuberculosis TCR-alpha repertoires lay closer to GMM-specific TCRs than IGRA-negative controls, suggesting clonal expansion.

This CDR3 has 16 amino acids. Germline assignment: CDR1 SQVTM and CDR2 ANQGSEA. V gave up 2 bases and J gave up 1 base, with 17 bases separating them. Generated by immunoSEQ multiplex PCR, the TCRdb table keeps only in-frame clones and is missing some. The data hold about 22,000 clones, with about 97% observed a single time. The sequence was collected from a donor aged 10-29 years with latent tuberculosis or without tuberculosis infection. J is TRBJ1-2 and V is TRBV29-1, with unresolved D. The source material was PBMCs. In DNA, the CDR3 is TGCAGCGTTGAAAGTGCGAGGCAAACCTTTAACTATGGCTACACCTTC. Amino acid sequence: CSVESARQTFNYGYTF.